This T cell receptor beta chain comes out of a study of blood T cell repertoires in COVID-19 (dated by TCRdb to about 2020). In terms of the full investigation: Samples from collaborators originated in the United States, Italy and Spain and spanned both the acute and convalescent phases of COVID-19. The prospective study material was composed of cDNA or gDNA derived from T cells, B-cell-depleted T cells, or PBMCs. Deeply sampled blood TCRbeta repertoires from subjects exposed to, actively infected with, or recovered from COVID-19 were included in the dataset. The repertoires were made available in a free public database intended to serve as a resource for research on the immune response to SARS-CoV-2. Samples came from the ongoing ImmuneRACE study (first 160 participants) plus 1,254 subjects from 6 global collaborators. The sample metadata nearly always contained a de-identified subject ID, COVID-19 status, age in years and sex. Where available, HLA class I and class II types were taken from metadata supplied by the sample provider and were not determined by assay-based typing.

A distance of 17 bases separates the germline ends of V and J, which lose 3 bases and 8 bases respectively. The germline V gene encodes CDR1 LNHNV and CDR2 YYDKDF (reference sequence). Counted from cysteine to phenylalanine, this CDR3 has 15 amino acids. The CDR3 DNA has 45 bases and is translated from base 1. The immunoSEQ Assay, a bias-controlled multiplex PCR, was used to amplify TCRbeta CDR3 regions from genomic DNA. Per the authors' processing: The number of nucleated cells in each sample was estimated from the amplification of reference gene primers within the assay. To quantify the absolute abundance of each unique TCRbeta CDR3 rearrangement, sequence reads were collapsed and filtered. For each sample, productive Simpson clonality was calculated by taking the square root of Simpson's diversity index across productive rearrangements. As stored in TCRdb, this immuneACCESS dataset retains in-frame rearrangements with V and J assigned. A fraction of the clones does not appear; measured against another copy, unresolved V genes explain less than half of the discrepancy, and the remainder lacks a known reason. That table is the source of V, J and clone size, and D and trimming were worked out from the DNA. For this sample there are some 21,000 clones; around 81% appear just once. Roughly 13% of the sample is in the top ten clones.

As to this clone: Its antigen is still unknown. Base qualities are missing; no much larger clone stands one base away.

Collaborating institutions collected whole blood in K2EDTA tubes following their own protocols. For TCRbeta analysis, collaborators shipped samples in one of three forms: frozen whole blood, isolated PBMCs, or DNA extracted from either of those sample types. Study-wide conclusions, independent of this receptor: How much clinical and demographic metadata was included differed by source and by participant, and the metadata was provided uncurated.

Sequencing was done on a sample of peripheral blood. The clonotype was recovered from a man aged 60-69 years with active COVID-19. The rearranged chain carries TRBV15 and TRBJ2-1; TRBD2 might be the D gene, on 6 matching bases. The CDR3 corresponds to CATSSDGTPLYEQFF. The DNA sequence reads TGTGCCACCAGCAGCGACGGGACTCCTCTCTATGAGCAGTTCTTC.